Each of the 26 T cell receptor beta chains below was sequenced from the same sample in a study of regulatory and conventional T cells in RAG deficiency. The method was immunoSEQ multiplex PCR; TCRdb's version includes in-frame clones alone and lacks a portion of them. The sample records roughly 28,000 clones, under 95% being singletons. Genomic DNA came from blood regulatory T cells gated CD4+ CD25-high CD127-low. The data were also submitted as part of a second study, on regulatory T cells. That paper notes: The PCR used 52 TRBV and 13 TRBJ primers.

The specimen was Tregs sorted from blood. The receptors were sampled from a human donor in good health.

The rearrangement links TRBV5-6 to TRBJ2-1, with D hard to call. From germline, CDR1 is SGHDT and CDR2 YYEEEE. The CDR3 spans 12 residues. Between the trimmed V and J ends, which lost 2 bases and 8 bases, there was a span of 8 bases. CDR3 protein: CASSFSLHEQFF. Written as DNA, the CDR3 is TGTGCCAGCAGCTTCTCGCTGCATGAGCAGTTCTTC.

The chain employs TRBV19 and TRBJ1-1, with D possibly TRBD1 on 5 matching bases. This CDR3 comprises 14 residues. V dropped 7 bases and J dropped 10 bases, with 22 bases sitting between them. Germline V lookup: CDR1 LNHDA, CDR2 SQIVND (reference sequence). The CDR3 protein is CASISRDPLSGAFF. In nucleotides, the CDR3 is TGTGCCAGTATTTCCCGGGACCCACTATCGGGAGCTTTCTTT.

The CDR3 bases are TGTGCCAGCAGTTACCGAGGGGATAATCAGCCCCAGCATTTT. Translated: CASSYRGDNQPQHF. The chain carries TRBV6-6 and TRBJ1-5; TRBD1 might be the D (5 bases). CDR3 length: 14 residues. Trimming cost V 2 bases and J 4 bases, with 9 bases left between them. Germline-derived CDR1 and CDR2 are MNHNY and SVGAGI (reference sequence).

The chain recombines TRBV5-1 with TRBJ2-7, with D hard to call. V was trimmed by 4 bases and J by 3 bases, leaving 11 bases between them. CDR1 and CDR2 from the germline V gene are SGHRS and YFSETQ. CDR3 length: 13 amino acids. This CDR3 is CASSRNEFYEQYF. The CDR3 DNA is TGCGCCAGCAGCCGAAACGAATTCTACGAGCAGTACTTC.

This sequence joins TRBV6-1 and TRBJ2-7, with 11 bases that match TRBD2. Looked up from germline, CDR1 is MNHNS and CDR2 is SASEGT. V trimming: 0 bases; J trimming: 5 bases; junction bases outside the gene matches: 12. This CDR3 is 18 amino acids long. CDR3 DNA sequence: TGTGCCAGCAGTGAAGCTGTTAGCGGGGGGGGAGAGAGGAACGAGCAGTACTTC. This sequence encodes CASSEAVSGGGERNEQYF.

This chain joins TRBV6-5 and TRBJ2-3, with 8 bases that match TRBD1. The CDR3 is 13 residues long. J lost 5 bases, V lost 6 bases, and 4 bases had no gene match. Looked up from germline, CDR1 is MNHEY and CDR2 is SVGAGI. This CDR3 is CASRPGGGDTQYF. The CDR3 DNA is TGTGCCAGCAGGCCAGGGGGCGGAGATACGCAGTATTTT.

The chain is built from TRBV5-1 and TRBJ2-6; D gene unclear. Germline values: CDR1 SGHRS, CDR2 YFSETQ. V lost 3 bases and J lost 4, with 11 bases in between. The CDR3 has 15 amino acids. In DNA, the CDR3 is TGCGCCAGCAGCTCTCGAGGCTCCGGGGCCAACGTCCTGACTTTC. This encodes CASSSRGSGANVLTF.

This rearrangement joins TRBV7-2 to TRBJ1-5; TRBD1 is a possible D gene (5 bases). The length of the CDR3 is 14 residues. Trimming removed 8 bases from V and 2 bases from J, with 13 bases in between. Germline CDR1 reads SGHTA; CDR2 reads FQGNSA. The CDR3 here is CASGANLGNQPQHF. In DNA, the CDR3 is TGTGCCAGCGGGGCCAATCTAGGCAATCAGCCCCAGCATTTT.

V usage is TRBV28 and J usage is TRBJ1-2; possible D gene TRBD1, 6 bases. V was clipped by 10 bases and J by 4 bases, with 10 bases between them. This CDR3 is 11 amino acids long. CDR1 is MDHEN, CDR2 SYDVKM, per germline. Here the CDR3 DNA reads TGTGCCATAGGACAGAGCTATGGCTACACCTTC. Protein: CAIGQSYGYTF.

V usage is TRBV5-1 and J usage is TRBJ2-2; D possibly corresponds to TRBD2 (6 bases). Per germline, CDR1 SGHRS and CDR2 YFSETQ. Trimming removed 2 bases at V and 5 bases at J, with 19 bases between. The CDR3 is 17 residues long. The CDR3 sequence is CASSLFGTGVTTGELFF. CDR3 sequence (DNA): TGCGCCAGCAGCTTATTTGGGACTGGAGTAACAACCGGGGAGCTGTTTTTT.

Written as DNA, the CDR3 is TGTGCCTGGAGACTGGCGGGACAGGGATACTATGGCTACACCTTC. It codes for CAWRLAGQGYYGYTF. The chain recombines TRBV30 with TRBJ1-2, with 9 bases that match TRBD1. Germline V gene sequence: CDR1 GTSNPN, CDR2 SVGIG (reference sequence). V trimming: 3 bases; J trimming: 3 bases; junction bases outside the gene matches: 8. The CDR3 length is 15 residues. Variable domain in full (rest from reference TRBV30 and TRBJ1-2): SQTIHQWPATLVQPVGSPLSLECTVEGTSNPNLYWYRQAAGRGLQLLFYSVGIGQISSEVPQNLSASRPQDRQFILSSKKLLLSDSGFYLCAWRLAGQGYYGYTFGSGTRLTVV.

The chain is built from TRBV7-9 and TRBJ2-4, with TRBD1 matching 8 bases. The CDR3 consists of 15 residues. The ends lost 5 bases at V and 9 bases at J; junction bases unmatched: 12. CDR1 SEHNR and CDR2 FQNEAQ come from the germline V gene (reference sequence). CDR3 in DNA: TGTGCCAGCAGCCCAAACAGGACAGGGTACGGCATTCAGTACTTC. It yields the protein CASSPNRTGYGIQYF.

The CDR3, as DNA: TGTGCCAGCAGGGAATACAGCCATATGAACACTGAAGCTTTCTTT. Protein product: CASREYSHMNTEAFF. The chain employs TRBV28 and TRBJ1-1; no clear D gene. Germline V gives CDR1 MDHEN, CDR2 SYDVKM. This CDR3 region has 15 residues. Deletions cut 6 bases from V and 0 bases from J, with 14 bases between.

The CDR3 DNA sequence: TGTGCCAGCAGCCCCCCCCCGGGACAGATTACTAACTATGGCTACACCTTC. Amino acids: CASSPPPGQITNYGYTF. The chain combines TRBV5-4 with TRBJ1-2; TRBD1 matches 7 bases. The V segment lost 4 bases and the J segment 0 bases; nucleotides outside the gene matches: 12. The CDR3 totals 17 residues. In germline, CDR1 is SGHNT, CDR2 YYREEE (reference sequence).

The chain recombines TRBV9 with TRBJ1-2; D is possibly TRBD1 (6 bases). V gave up 0 bases and J gave up 2 bases, with 14 bases separating them. CDR3 size: 16 residues. CDR1 is SGDLS and CDR2 is YYNGEE in the germline V gene. For the CDR3, the DNA is TGTGCCAGCAGCGTAGGGTCGGGCAGGGGCAACTATGGCTACACCTTC. Its protein product is CASSVGSGRGNYGYTF. Looking up the rest from reference TRBV9 and TRBJ1-2 gives the full variable domain: DSGVTQTPKHLITATGQRVTLRCSPRSGDLSVYWYQQSLDQGLQFLIQYYNGEERAKGNILERFSAQQFPDLHSELNLSSLELGDSALYFCASSVGSGRGNYGYTFGSGTRLTVV.

CDR3 sequence reads: CASSLVRDRRLYF. CDR3 nucleotide sequence: TGTGCCAGCAGCTTGGTCAGGGACAGACGTCTGTATTTT. The rearrangement uses TRBV5-6 and TRBJ2-3; 7 bases align to TRBD1. The CDR3 consists of 13 residues. Germline CDR1 reads SGHDT; CDR2 reads YYEEEE. V was clipped by 0 bases and J by 14 bases; unmatched bases: 9.

The chain uses TRBV15 and TRBJ1-1; no clear D gene. Per the germline V gene, CDR1 is LNHNV and CDR2 is YYDKDF (reference sequence). The CDR3 covers 16 residues. V shed 3 bases and J shed 3 bases, with 17 bases lying between them. This chain's CDR3 is CATSRGVQVLDTEAFF. In nucleotides, the CDR3 is TGTGCCACCAGCAGGGGAGTACAAGTTTTGGACACTGAAGCTTTCTTT.

V gene TRBV15 combines with J gene TRBJ2-1; the match to TRBD2 covers 7 bases. J gave up 11 bases and V 0 bases, and 4 bases lay outside the gene matches. The CDR3 totals 13 residues. CDR1 is LNHNV, CDR2 YYDKDF, per germline (reference sequence). The CDR3 is CATSRDSSGKQFF. CDR3 nucleotides: TGTGCCACCAGCAGAGATTCCAGCGGGAAGCAGTTCTTC. Full variable domain (remainder filled in from reference TRBV15 and TRBJ2-1): DAMVIQNPRYQVTQFGKPVTLSCSQTLNHNVMYWYQQKSSQAPKLLFHYYDKDFNNEADTPDNFQSRRPNTSFCFLDIRSPGLGDTAMYLCATSRDSSGKQFFGPGTRLTVL.

V usage is TRBV7-3 and J usage is TRBJ2-3; 9 nucleotides agree with TRBD2. Germline values: CDR1 SGHTA, CDR2 FQGTGA. The CDR3 contains 20 residues. V dropped 2 bases and J dropped 0; count of bases not matched to a gene: 15. The CDR3 region is CASSLLSGVAGEKSTDTQYF. CDR3 DNA: TGTGCCAGCAGCTTACTCTCTGGTGTAGCGGGAGAAAAAAGCACAGATACGCAGTATTTT.

The CDR3 here is CSVGRVGENGYTF. CDR3 DNA sequence: TGCAGCGTGGGGCGGGTGGGGGAGAATGGCTACACCTTC. V and J are TRBV29-1 and TRBJ1-2, with D tentatively TRBD1 (5 bases). Germline V lookup: CDR1 SQVTM, CDR2 ANQGSEA. The CDR3 totals 13 residues. V dropped 6 bases and J dropped 6 bases, with 17 bases sitting between them.

The rearrangement joins TRBV6-5 to TRBJ1-1; 7 positions agree with TRBD1. The V segment lost 6 bases and the J segment 4 bases; nucleotides outside the gene matches: 11. CDR3 length equals 15 residues. Germline V CDR1 and CDR2: MNHEY, SVGAGI. CDR3 loop: CASRRDDRVGTEAFF. The DNA for the CDR3 is TGTGCCAGCAGGCGTGACGACAGGGTGGGCACTGAAGCTTTCTTT.

This clone is classed as medium-sized (0.01 to 0.1%). This chain joins TRBV28 and TRBJ2-3; possibly TRBD2 for D (5 bases). Germline V gene data show CDR1 as MDHEN and CDR2 as SYDVKM. The CDR3 is 15 residues long. V lost 5 bases and J lost 7, with 19 bases in between. CDR3 nucleotides: TGTGCCAGCAGTCCTGGACTCTCACCTAGGTATACGCAGTATTTT. This translates into CASSPGLSPRYTQYF.

The genes are TRBV4-1 and TRBJ2-7, with 7 bases identical to TRBD2. Germline trimming cut 1 base from V and 6 bases from J; bases unmatched to any gene: 15. Germline CDR1 MGHRA, CDR2 YSYEKL. This CDR3 has 17 amino acids. In DNA, the CDR3 is TGCGCCAGCAGCCAAGGGCCCTGGGGGGGACGAGCCCTCGAGCAGTACTTC. Protein sequence: CASSQGPWGGRALEQYF.

This clone was found once. J is TRBJ2-5 and V is TRBV7-2, with D perhaps matching TRBD1 (6 bases). CDR3 length equals 17 residues. The V gene lost 3 bases and the J gene lost 1 base, with 18 bases spanning the gap. CDR1 and CDR2 (germline): SGHTA, FQGNSA. The DNA for the CDR3 is TGTGCCAGCAGCTTCAGTGGGACACTTAAACTCCAAGAGACCCAGTACTTC. Amino acid sequence: CASSFSGTLKLQETQYF.

CDR3 protein: CASSFSPGATEAFF. In DNA, the CDR3 is TGTGCCAGCAGCTTCTCCCCCGGGGCCACTGAAGCTTTCTTT. The chain combines TRBV7-3 with TRBJ1-1; D perhaps matches TRBD1 (5 bases). CDR1 is SGHTA, CDR2 FQGTGA, per germline. Trimming cost V 3 bases and J 4 bases, with 12 bases left between them. The CDR3 loop spans 14 amino acids. Variable domain in full (rest from reference TRBV7-3 and TRBJ1-1): GAGVSQTPSNKVTEKGKYVELRCDPISGHTALYWYRQSLGQGPEFLIYFQGTGAADDSGLPNDRFFAVRPEGSVSTLKIQRTERGDSAVYLCASSFSPGATEAFFGQGTRLTVV.

The V gene is TRBV7-8, the J gene TRBJ1-6, with a weak D call TRBD1 (6 bases). This CDR3 comprises 16 residues. Per the germline V gene, CDR1 is SGHVS and CDR2 is FQNEAQ. Trimming stripped 0 bases from V and 2 bases from J, with 8 bases between. The CDR3 DNA reads TGTGCCAGCAGCTTAGCTCGGGGGCCCTATAATTCACCCCTCCACTTT. Protein sequence: CASSLARGPYNSPLHF.